This TCR beta chain was sequenced during a study of cytomegalovirus exposure and HLA in healthy donors. V trimming: 5 bases; J trimming: 7 bases; junction bases outside the gene matches: 8. Germline lookup yields CDR1 MNHEY and CDR2 SVGAGI. The CDR3 has 15 amino acids. PCR employed 60 Vbeta and 13 Jbeta primers. Here immunoSEQ multiplex PCR was the method, and the copy in TCRdb shows in-frame clones only, minus some. The profile shows about 130,000 clones, 74% of them singletons. The TCR comes from a male donor in good health and CMV-seronegative. The V and J genes are TRBV6-5 and TRBJ1-2; TRBD1 aligns across 12 bases. The specimen was PBMCs. The CDR3 is CASSAPGQGAPGYTF. CDR3 sequence (DNA): TGTGCCAGCAGTGCCCCGGGACAGGGGGCGCCTGGCTACACCTTC.